The present entry profiles one T cell receptor (beta chain) with its context. This specimen belongs to a study of OX40 agonist ivuxolimab in advanced cancers. The protocol was immunoSEQ multiplex PCR, while the TCRdb copy is restricted to in-frame clones and leaves out a portion. The table includes 95,000 to 100,000 clones, 90% detected once. The germline gives CDR1 GTSNPN, CDR2 SVGIG (reference sequence). The CDR3 loop spans 13 amino acids. V was cut by 0 bases and J by 11 bases, with 14 bases left in between. This sequence joins TRBV30 and TRBJ1-5, with D possibly being TRBD1 (5 bases). This clonotype was obtained from an adult with an advanced solid tumor such as melanoma, head and neck, liver or kidney cancer. The input for sequencing was CD4+ or CD8+ T cells sorted from blood, taken in a trial of the OX40 agonist ivuxolimab. CDR3 amino acids: CAWSVGHQDAQHF. CDR3 sequence (DNA): TGTGCCTGGAGTGTAGGACACCAGGACGCCCAGCATTTT.